These T cell receptor beta chains were read from a single sample in a study of blood T cell repertoires in COVID-19. Assay used: immunoSEQ multiplex PCR; TCRdb lists only in-frame clones, some missing. The sample comprises 250,000 to 300,000 clones, about 87% of which are singletons, and over 5% rests with the top ten. The specimen sequenced was peripheral blood. These TCRs come from a woman aged 45 to 65 with COVID-19, enrolled during active disease. Each CDR3 is given with its conserved first and last residue. Fields, in order: J gene, clone size, V gene, D gene, CDR3 DNA, CDR3 protein. D genes are given only for firm matches. Some rows have no size entry. The others give once, few or many, or a class for an expanded clone.

>TRBJ2-5|NA|TRBV5-6|NA
TGTGCCAGCAGCTTGGAGGGAGAAGGGACCCAGTACTTC
CASSLEGEGTQYF
>TRBJ2-3|once|TRBV20-1|NA
TGCAGTGGACTGAGTGCAGATACGCAGTATTTT
CSGLSADTQYF
>TRBJ2-6|once|TRBV13|TRBD1
TGTGCCAGCAGCTTAGTGTTTCGATGGGACAGCCTCGTGACATACTCTGGGGCCAACGTCCTGACTTTC
CASSLVFRWDSLVTYSGANVLTF
>TRBJ1-3|NA|TRBV14|TRBD1
TGTGCCAGCAGCCGGGCAGGGGGGAACACCATATATTTT
CASSRAGGNTIYF
>TRBJ2-1|NA|TRBV29-1|TRBD2
TGCAGCGTTTATAGCGGGAACTCCTACAATGAGCAGTTCTTC
CSVYSGNSYNEQFF
>TRBJ1-6|NA|TRBV5-4|NA
TGTGCCAGCAGCTCCCGCAGGGGTTGGGATTCACCCCTCCACTTT
CASSSRRGWDSPLHF
>TRBJ1-1|once|TRBV10-1|NA
TGCGCCAGCAGTAATCCCTCAGTGAACACTGAAGCTTTCTTT
CASSNPSVNTEAFF
>TRBJ2-1|NA|TRBV4-1|NA
TGCGCCAGCAGCCAAGGGGGGCTCTCCTACAATGAGCAGTTCTTC
CASSQGGLSYNEQFF
>TRBJ1-5|NA|TRBV6-2/TRBV6-3|TRBD1
TGTGCCAGCAGTTACGACTCCCACGGGACAGACAATCAGCCCCAGCATTTT
CASSYDSHGTDNQPQHF
>TRBJ2-1|few|TRBV6-1|TRBD2
TGTGCCAGCAGTGAAGTTTGGCTAGCGGGCAATGAGCAGTTCTTC
CASSEVWLAGNEQFF
>TRBJ1-5|once|TRBV6-2/TRBV6-3|NA
TGTGCCAGCAGTCCATACGACAGGACTCATGCCCCCCAGCATTTT
CASSPYDRTHAPQHF
>TRBJ2-7|NA|TRBV6-5|TRBD1
TGTGCCAGCAGACCGGGACAGGGGGCCTACGAGCAGTACTTC
CASRPGQGAYEQYF
>TRBJ2-7|NA|TRBV27|TRBD1
TGTGCCAGCAGTTCCCGACAGGGAAACGAGACCTACGAGCAGTACTTC
CASSSRQGNETYEQYF
>TRBJ1-1|NA|TRBV29-1|NA
TGCAGCGTCGTCCGGGAGAACACTGAAGCTTTCTTT
CSVVRENTEAFF
>TRBJ2-5|NA|TRBV5-1|TRBD2
TGCGCCAGCAGCTTGGCCGGGTCTAGCGGGGCCCAAGAGACCCAGTACTTC
CASSLAGSSGAQETQYF
>TRBJ2-1|NA|TRBV4-2|TRBD2
TGTGCCAGCAGCCAAGATAGGCAGACTAGCGGGAGTAATGAGCAGTTCTTC
CASSQDRQTSGSNEQFF
>TRBJ1-2|NA|TRBV7-9|NA
TGTGCCAGCAGCTTAGTTCTCCTCTCGGGGGGCTACACCTTC
CASSLVLLSGGYTF